The 22 T cell receptor beta chains reported below all come from one sample, sequenced in a study of T cells in localized non-small cell lung cancer. The data were produced by immunoSEQ multiplex PCR, yet TCRdb's version contains in-frame clones alone and is incomplete. The data show approximately 70,000 clones, around 85% seen once. This specimen consisted of peripheral blood, obtained before any cancer treatment. These TCRs come from a male donor aged 60 or over with stage III squamous cell lung carcinoma.

The genes are TRBV19 and TRBJ2-3; D is perhaps TRBD2 (5 bases). This CDR3 comprises 15 residues. Germline V gene lookup returns CDR1 LNHDA and CDR2 SQIVND (reference sequence). The germline V and J ends were trimmed by 3 bases and 6 bases, with 16 bases remaining between them. The CDR3 reads CASSMAGSYADTQYF. Here the CDR3 DNA reads TGTGCCAGTAGTATGGCGGGTAGCTATGCGGATACGCAGTATTTT. The complete variable domain, with remaining parts taken from reference TRBV19 and TRBJ2-3, reads DGGITQSPKYLFRKEGQNVTLSCEQNLNHDAMYWYRQDPGQGLRLIYYSQIVNDFQKGDIAEGYSVSREKKESFPLTVTSAQKNPTAFYLCASSMAGSYADTQYFGPGTRLTVL.

This clone was detected once. The rearrangement joins TRBV6-5 to TRBJ2-2; tentative D call: TRBD1 (5 bases). Trimming pared 2 bases from V and 5 bases from J, leaving 9 bases between. The germline CDR1 and CDR2 sequences are MNHEY and SVGAGI. This CDR3 has 14 amino acids. The CDR3 DNA follows: TGTGCCAGCAGTTACGACACAGGAACCGGGGAGCTGTTTTTT. Protein product: CASSYDTGTGELFF.

V and J are TRBV4-2 and TRBJ1-2, with D tentatively TRBD1 (5 bases). Germline V gene sequence: CDR1 LGHNA, CDR2 YNFKEQ. V shed 1 base and J shed 2 bases, with 8 bases lying between them. This CDR3 has 14 amino acids. The CDR3 loop reads CASSQGTRNYGYTF. The CDR3, as DNA: TGTGCCAGCAGCCAAGGGACACGAAACTATGGCTACACCTTC.

This sequence joins TRBV18 and TRBJ1-4; no definite D call. CDR3 length: 15 amino acids. Germline V gene lookup returns CDR1 KGHSH and CDR2 LQKENI. V lost 2 bases and J lost 0, with 7 bases in between. The CDR3 sequence is CASSPWPATNEKLFF. CDR3 sequence (DNA): TGTGCCAGCTCACCATGGCCGGCAACTAATGAAAAACTGTTTTTT.

This sequence joins TRBV6-1 and TRBJ1-1; D gene unclear. The CDR3 has 18 amino acids. Trimming pared 4 bases from V and 0 bases from J, leaving 21 bases between. Per germline, CDR1 MNHNS and CDR2 SASEGT. CDR3 DNA sequence: TGTGCCAGCAGTGGCAAAAAACGGACTCAAAGCATGAACACTGAAGCTTTCTTT. Protein: CASSGKKRTQSMNTEAFF.

This sequence joins TRBV5-1 and TRBJ2-3; D remains ambiguous. V gave up 0 bases and J gave up 2 bases, with 10 bases separating them. The V gene's germline CDR1 is SGHRS and CDR2 YFSETQ. The CDR3 covers 15 residues. CDR3 in amino acids: CASSLAAGDTDTQYF. The CDR3 coding sequence is TGCGCCAGCAGCTTGGCCGCTGGGGACACAGATACGCAGTATTTT. Full variable domain (remainder filled in from reference TRBV5-1 and TRBJ2-3): KAGVTQTPRYLIKTRGQQVTLSCSPISGHRSVSWYQQTPGQGLQFLFEYFSETQRNKGNFPGRFSGRQFSNSRSEMNVSTLELGDSALYLCASSLAAGDTDTQYFGPGTRLTVL.

This clone was seen a handful of times. The chain is built from TRBV11-3 and TRBJ1-1; tentative D call: TRBD1 (6 bases). The CDR3 totals 15 residues. Trimming removed 1 base from V and 7 bases from J, with 16 bases in between. Per the germline V gene, CDR1 is SGHNT and CDR2 is YENEEA. The CDR3 bases are TGTGCCAGCAGCTTAGGAGGGGGAGGAGAAAGTGAAGCTTTCTTT. Amino acid sequence: CASSLGGGGESEAFF.

The rearrangement joins TRBV11-1 to TRBJ1-1; no clear D. The V gene's germline CDR1 is SGHAT and CDR2 FQDESV (reference sequence). This CDR3 region has 14 residues. The germline V and J ends were trimmed by 3 bases and 5 bases, with 13 bases remaining between them. CDR3 sequence reads: CASSFRVARTEAFF. CDR3 nucleotides: TGTGCCAGCAGCTTTCGGGTGGCAAGAACTGAAGCTTTCTTT. Variable domain in full (rest from reference TRBV11-1 and TRBJ1-1): EAEVAQSPRYKITEKSQAVAFWCDPISGHATLYWYRQILGQGPELLVQFQDESVVDDSQLPKDRFSAERLKGVDSTLKIQPAELGDSAMYLCASSFRVARTEAFFGQGTRLTVV.

This CDR3 is CASSSTSGTPGGEQFF. CDR3 coding DNA: TGTGCCAGCAGCTCCACATCCGGGACCCCTGGGGGTGAGCAGTTCTTC. This sequence joins TRBV7-7 and TRBJ2-1; D possibly matches TRBD1 or TRBD2 (5 bases each). The CDR3 extends over 16 amino acids. The V end was cut by 4 bases, the J end by 9 bases, with 22 bases between. Germline lookup yields CDR1 SSHAT and CDR2 FNYEAQ (reference sequence).

For the CDR3, the DNA is TGTGCCTGGTCGGACAGGGGAAGATTTGGAAAACTGTTTTTT. Its protein product is CAWSDRGRFGKLFF. This chain uses TRBV30 with TRBJ1-4; 9 nucleotides line up with TRBD1. J gave up 10 bases and V 5 bases, and 11 bases lay outside the gene matches. CDR1 and CDR2 from the germline V gene are GTSNPN and SVGIG (reference sequence). The CDR3 contains 14 residues.

The rearrangement uses TRBV7-2 and TRBJ1-5; the D gene is possibly TRBD1 (5 bases). Trimming left V 5 bases short and J 9 bases short, with 20 bases between. CDR1 and CDR2 from the germline V gene are SGHTA and FQGNSA. CDR3 size: 15 residues. In DNA, the CDR3 is TGTGCCAGCAGCGTGGGGCCGGCGGGTGGTTGGCCCCAGCATTTT. Amino acids: CASSVGPAGGWPQHF.

The table lists this clone with a count of one. The rearrangement joins TRBV6-5 to TRBJ1-5; D might be TRBD1 (5 bases). V dropped 5 bases and J dropped 11 bases, with 22 bases sitting between them. This CDR3 region has 15 residues. Germline V gene lookup returns CDR1 MNHEY and CDR2 SVGAGI. CDR3: CASSPRAPRSGSQHF. The CDR3 nucleotides are TGTGCCAGCAGTCCCAGGGCGCCAAGATCCGGATCCCAGCATTTT.

The chain links TRBV7-2 to TRBJ2-7; D gene uncertain. From germline, CDR1 is SGHTA and CDR2 FQGNSA. CDR3 length: 12 residues. The V end lost 4 bases, the J end lost 0 bases, and 4 bases lay between the germline ends. The chain's CDR3 is CASSWSSYEQYF. Here the CDR3 DNA reads TGTGCCAGCAGCTGGAGCTCCTACGAGCAGTACTTC.

This chain joins TRBV30 and TRBJ2-7; 7 bases fit TRBD2. Trimming took 5 bases from V and 0 from J; bases not matched to a gene: 4. CDR1 GTSNPN and CDR2 SVGIG come from the germline V gene (reference sequence). The CDR3 is made up of 13 amino acids. This chain's CDR3 is CAWGRADSYEQYF. The CDR3 nucleotides are TGTGCCTGGGGGAGGGCGGACTCCTACGAGCAGTACTTC.

This chain links TRBV25-1 with TRBJ1-1; D call uncertain. This CDR3 comprises 15 residues. V dropped 1 base and J dropped 4 bases, with 13 bases sitting between them. Germline CDR1 is MGHDK and CDR2 is SYGVNS. The DNA of the CDR3 is TGTGCCAGCAGTGAATCTCAGGTTACGGGCACTGAAGCTTTCTTT. It yields the protein CASSESQVTGTEAFF.

This clone has a single count. This chain uses TRBV11-2 with TRBJ1-6, with TRBD1 matching 7 bases. The CDR3 runs to 18 residues. Germline CDR1 SGHAT, CDR2 FQNNGV. V lost 4 bases, J lost 7 bases, and 16 bases stayed unmatched. This CDR3 reads CASSSGQWETVGNSPLHF. The CDR3, as DNA: TGTGCCAGCAGCTCGGGACAGTGGGAGACAGTGGGAAATTCACCCCTCCACTTT. The full variable domain, with the rest looked up from reference TRBV11-2 and TRBJ1-6, is EAGVAQSPRYKIIEKRQSVAFWCNPISGHATLYWYQQILGQGPKLLIQFQNNGVVDDSQLPKDRFSAERLKGVDSTLKIQPAKLEDSAVYLCASSSGQWETVGNSPLHFGNGTRLTVT.

The chain couples TRBV5-8 to TRBJ1-5; D unresolved. This CDR3 contains 13 residues. V lost 4 bases to trimming and J lost 1 base, with 6 bases between them. CDR1 is SGHTS, CDR2 YDEGEE, per germline. The CDR3, as DNA: TGTGCCAGCAGCCAACAGAGCAATCAGCCCCAGCATTTT. Its translation is CASSQQSNQPQHF.

The rearrangement links TRBV6-5 to TRBJ2-2; D gene uncertain. The CDR3 is 13 residues long. V was pared by 3 bases and J by 4 bases, with 6 bases between. Germline V gene sequence: CDR1 MNHEY, CDR2 SVGAGI. The CDR3 DNA sequence: TGTGCCAGCAGTTATCTGGGCACCGGGGAGCTGTTTTTT. This sequence encodes CASSYLGTGELFF.

The V gene is TRBV28, the J gene TRBJ2-2; D could derive from TRBD1 or TRBD2 (5 bases each). CDR1 and CDR2 (germline): MDHEN, SYDVKM. Trimming removed 1 base at V and 6 bases at J, with 9 bases between. The length of the CDR3 is 14 residues. In DNA form, the CDR3 reads TGTGCCAGCAGTTTATTGAGGGGACCCGGGGAGCTGTTTTTT. Encoded protein: CASSLLRGPGELFF.

J is TRBJ1-4 and V is TRBV5-1, with D perhaps TRBD1 (6 bases). V was cut by 4 bases and J by 5 bases, with 18 bases left in between. CDR1 is SGHRS and CDR2 is YFSETQ in the germline V gene. The CDR3 extends over 16 amino acids. The CDR3 sequence: CASSPGTPWGNEKLFF. The CDR3, as DNA: TGCGCCAGCAGCCCCGGGACACCCTGGGGGAATGAAAAACTGTTTTTT.

The rearrangement uses TRBV4-1 and TRBJ1-2; 11 bases are shared with TRBD1. This CDR3 is 15 amino acids long. Trimming took 3 bases from V and 4 from J; bases not matched to a gene: 4. Per the germline V gene, CDR1 is MGHRA and CDR2 is YSYEKL. This CDR3 is CASSQRDRGSYGYTF. Written as DNA, the CDR3 is TGCGCCAGCAGCCAGAGGGACAGGGGGAGCTATGGCTACACCTTC.

The chain is built from TRBV5-1 and TRBJ1-2, with a weak D call TRBD1 (6 bases). Trimming stripped 1 base from V and 2 bases from J, with 12 bases between. The CDR3 runs 15 residues. The germline V gene encodes CDR1 SGHRS and CDR2 YFSETQ. The CDR3 bases are TGCGCCAGCAGCTTGAATCGGGGGCTCAACTATGGCTACACCTTC. It yields the protein CASSLNRGLNYGYTF.